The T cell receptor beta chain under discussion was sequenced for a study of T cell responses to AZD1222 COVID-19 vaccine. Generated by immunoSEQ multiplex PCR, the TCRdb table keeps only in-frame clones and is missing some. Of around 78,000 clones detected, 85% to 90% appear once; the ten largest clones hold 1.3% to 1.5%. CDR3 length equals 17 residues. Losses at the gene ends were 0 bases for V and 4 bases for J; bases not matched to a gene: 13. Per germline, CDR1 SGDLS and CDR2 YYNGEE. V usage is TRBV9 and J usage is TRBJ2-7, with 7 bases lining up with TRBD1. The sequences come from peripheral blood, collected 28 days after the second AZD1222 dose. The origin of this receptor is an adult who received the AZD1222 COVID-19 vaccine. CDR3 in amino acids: CASSVGIGDSRDYEQYF. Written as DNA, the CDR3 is TGTGCCAGCAGCGTAGGGATAGGGGACAGCAGGGATTACGAGCAGTACTTC.